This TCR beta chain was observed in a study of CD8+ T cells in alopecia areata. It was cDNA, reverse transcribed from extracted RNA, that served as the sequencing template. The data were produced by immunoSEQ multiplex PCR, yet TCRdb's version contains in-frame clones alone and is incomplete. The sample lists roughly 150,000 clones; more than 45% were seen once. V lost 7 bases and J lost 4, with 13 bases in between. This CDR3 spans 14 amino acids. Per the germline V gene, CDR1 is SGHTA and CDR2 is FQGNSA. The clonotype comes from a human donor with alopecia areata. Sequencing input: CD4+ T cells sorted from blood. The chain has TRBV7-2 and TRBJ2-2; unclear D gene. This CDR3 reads CASTSPWTTGELFF. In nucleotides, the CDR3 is TGTGCCAGCACCTCCCCTTGGACCACCGGGGAGCTGTTTTTT.